The clone carrying this TCR beta chain was seen only a few times. CDR1 MNHEY and CDR2 SVGAGI come from the germline V gene. CDR3 length equals 16 residues. Trimming removed 1 base from V and 2 bases from J, with 15 bases in between. This sample is drawn from a study of blood T cell repertoires in COVID-19. Turning to the study itself: The cDNA or gDNA used as material had been derived from T cells, B-cell-depleted T cells, or PBMCs.

A Seattle source enrolled patients during active infection and followed them longitudinally. Some clones are missing from TCRdb's copy, which holds only in-frame ones; the method was immunoSEQ multiplex PCR. The sample lists about 210,000 clones; roughly 85% were seen once. This sequence originates from a woman in her 70s with COVID-19, enrolled during active disease. The chain links TRBV6-5 to TRBJ2-7, with D tentatively TRBD1 (5 bases). Sequenced material: peripheral blood. CDR3 sequence reads: CASSYYRGGGPYEQYF. The CDR3 DNA is TGTGCCAGCAGTTACTATAGGGGCGGTGGACCCTACGAGCAGTACTTC.